The rows below give T cell receptor beta chains drawn from one sample of a study of shared clonotypes between healthy human individuals. TCRdb's copy holds only in-frame clones and misses some; the assay was immunoSEQ multiplex PCR. The sample shows millions of clones, 90% to 95% of them seen only once. Source material: naive CD4+ T cells sorted from blood. These TCRs come from a man between 18 and 29 years old in good health. The CDR3 runs from the conserved cysteine through the conserved F or W. The order of the fields is D gene, V gene, clone size, J gene, CDR3 DNA, CDR3 protein. The D gene is left open where the match is weak. Not every row has a clone size; where given, it reads once, few, many or a size class.

TRBD1,TRBV5-1,many,TRBJ1-1,TGCGCCAGCAGCTTGGCCGGAGACGGACAGGGTAAAGCTTTCTTT,CASSLAGDGQGKAFF
.,TRBV6-5,once,TRBJ1-6,TGTGCCAGCAAAGGGGGGGAATCACCCCTCCACTTT,CASKGGESPLHF
TRBD2,TRBV5-1,.,TRBJ2-1,TGCGCCAGCAGCTCGGCACTAGCGGGAGGGCGGAATGAGCAGTTCTTC,CASSSALAGGRNEQFF
.,TRBV5-1,.,TRBJ2-2,TGCGCCAGCAGCTTTGAGTTCAACACCGGGGAGCTGTTTTTT,CASSFEFNTGELFF
TRBD1,TRBV4-1,.,TRBJ1-5,TGCGCCAGCAGCCCTGGGGACAGGGGGTTGGGCAATCAGCCCCAGCATTTT,CASSPGDRGLGNQPQHF
.,TRBV27,.,TRBJ2-4,TGTGCCAGCAGCCCCCCCATTGGGCCTCGAGGTAGAGACATTCAGTACTTC,CASSPPIGPRGRDIQYF
.,TRBV7-7,.,TRBJ2-3,TGTGCTAGCAGTCCAGGGAGGCTACCTAGCACAGATACGCAGTATTTT,CASSPGRLPSTDTQYF
.,TRBV28,.,TRBJ1-2,TGTGCCACCTTCGATGCGGCCGCTAACTATGGCTACACCTTC,CATFDAAANYGYTF
.,TRBV28,.,TRBJ1-2,TGTGCCAGCAGTCCAGGGGCTTATGGCTACACCTTC,CASSPGAYGYTF
TRBD1,TRBV7-7,.,TRBJ2-3,TGTGCTAGCAGCTCCGGACAGGGCAACACAGATACGCAGTATTTT,CASSSGQGNTDTQYF
.,TRBV28,.,TRBJ1-2,TGTGCCAGCCTCCCCGGGGGGAGTATGAGCTACACCTTC,CASLPGGSMSYTF
TRBD2,TRBV10-2,.,TRBJ2-1,TGCGCCAGCAACCCGGGACAGGGACCGGGACTAGCGGGATTAAATAGCTCCTACAATGAGCAGTTCTTC,CASNPGQGPGLAGLNSSYNEQFF
TRBD2,TRBV5-4,.,TRBJ2-7,TGTGCCAGCAGCTCAACAACTAGCGGGAGATCCTACGAGCAGTACTTC,CASSSTTSGRSYEQYF
.,TRBV2,.,TRBJ1-6,TGTGCCAGCACCGGGATTTCGAATTCACCCCTCCACTTT,CASTGISNSPLHF
.,TRBV5-4,.,TRBJ2-7,TGTGCCAGCAGCCCCGGGTCTAACTCCTACGAGCAGTACTTC,CASSPGSNSYEQYF
.,TRBV6-6,.,TRBJ1-6,TGTGCCAGCAGCTACAATTCACCCCTCCACTTT,CASSYNSPLHF
TRBD1,TRBV29-1,.,TRBJ1-4,TGCAGCGGCCGGGACAGATTAGAAAAACTGTTTTTT,CSGRDRLEKLFF
.,TRBV27,.,TRBJ2-3,TGTGCCAGCAGTTCTTTTGGGACTTACACAGATACGCAGTATTTT,CASSSFGTYTDTQYF
TRBD2,TRBV4-3,.,TRBJ2-5,TGCGCCAGCAGCCAAGATCTAGCGGGACCTAAAGAGACCCAGTACTTC,CASSQDLAGPKETQYF
TRBD1,TRBV6-4,.,TRBJ1-6,TGTGCCAGCAGTGACTTAGATAAGGACAGGGGGCGCGGAATAACCCTCCACTTT,CASSDLDKDRGRGITLHF
TRBD1,TRBV5-4,once,TRBJ1-2,TGTGCCAGCAGCCCGGCAGGGGGATTAAGCGGCTACACCTTC,CASSPAGGLSGYTF
.,TRBV7-2,once,TRBJ1-5,TGTGCCAGCAGCTTAGGTGGCAGGGGCCTTAATCAGCCCCAGCATTTT,CASSLGGRGLNQPQHF
.,TRBV5-1,.,TRBJ1-1,TGCGCCAGCAGTTCAGGTCCCGGGAACGCTGAAGCTTTCTTT,CASSSGPGNAEAFF
.,TRBV6-1,.,TRBJ1-2,TGTGCCAGCAGTAACACTGATTCCAGGGCTTATGGCTACACCTTC,CASSNTDSRAYGYTF
.,TRBV6-1,.,TRBJ2-1,TGTGCCACCCTGACAGATTCCTACAATGAGCAGTTCTTC,CATLTDSYNEQFF